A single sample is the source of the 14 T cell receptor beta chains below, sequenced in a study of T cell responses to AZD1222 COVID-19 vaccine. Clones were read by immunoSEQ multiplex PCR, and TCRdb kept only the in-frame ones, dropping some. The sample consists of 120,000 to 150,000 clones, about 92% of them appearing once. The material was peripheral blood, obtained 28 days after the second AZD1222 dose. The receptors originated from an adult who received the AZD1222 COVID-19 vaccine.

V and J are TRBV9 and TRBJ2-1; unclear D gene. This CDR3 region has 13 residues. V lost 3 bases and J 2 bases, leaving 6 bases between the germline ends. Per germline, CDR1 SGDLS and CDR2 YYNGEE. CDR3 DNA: TGTGCCAGCAGCGAGGGTCCCTACAATGAGCAGTTCTTC. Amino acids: CASSEGPYNEQFF.

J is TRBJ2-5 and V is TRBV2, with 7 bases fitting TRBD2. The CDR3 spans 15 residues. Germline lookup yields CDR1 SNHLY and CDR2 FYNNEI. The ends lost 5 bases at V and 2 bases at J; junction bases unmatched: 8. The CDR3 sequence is CASSIPWGGQETQYF. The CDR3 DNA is TGTGCCAGCAGTATCCCATGGGGGGGACAAGAGACCCAGTACTTC.

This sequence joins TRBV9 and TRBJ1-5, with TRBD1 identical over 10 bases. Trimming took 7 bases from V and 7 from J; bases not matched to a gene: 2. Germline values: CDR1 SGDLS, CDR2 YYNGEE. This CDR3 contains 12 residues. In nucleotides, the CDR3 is TGTGCCAGCGGGGACAGGGGACAGCCCCAGCATTTT. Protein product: CASGDRGQPQHF.

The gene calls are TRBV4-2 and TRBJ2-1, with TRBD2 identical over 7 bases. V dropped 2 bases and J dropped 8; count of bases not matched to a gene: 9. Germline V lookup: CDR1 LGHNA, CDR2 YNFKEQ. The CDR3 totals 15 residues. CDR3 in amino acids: CASSQFTSGRDEQFF. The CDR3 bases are TGTGCCAGCAGCCAATTTACTTCAGGGAGGGATGAGCAGTTCTTC.

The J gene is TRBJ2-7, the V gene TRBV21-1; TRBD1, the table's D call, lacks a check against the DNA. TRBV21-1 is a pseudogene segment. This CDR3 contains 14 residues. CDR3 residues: CASIRDRGVHEQYF. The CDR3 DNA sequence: TGTGCCAGCATCCGGGACAGGGGAGTCCACGAGCAGTACTTC.

CDR3 residues: CASSQDPNRGPEAFF. For the CDR3, the DNA is TGCGCCAGCAGCCAAGATCCGAACAGGGGCCCCGAAGCTTTCTTT. The chain is built from TRBV4-3 and TRBJ1-1, with TRBD1 identical over 7 bases. The V gene end was trimmed by 0 bases and the J gene end by 8 bases; junction bases not matched to a gene: 9. Germline-derived CDR1 and CDR2 are LGHNA and YSLEER. The CDR3 is 15 amino acids.

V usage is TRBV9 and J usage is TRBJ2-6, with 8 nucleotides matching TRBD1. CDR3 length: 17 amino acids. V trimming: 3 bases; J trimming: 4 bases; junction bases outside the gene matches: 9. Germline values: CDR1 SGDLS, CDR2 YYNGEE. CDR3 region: CASSGQGWSDGANVLTF. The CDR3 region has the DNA TGTGCCAGCAGCGGACAGGGGTGGTCTGACGGGGCCAACGTCCTGACTTTC.

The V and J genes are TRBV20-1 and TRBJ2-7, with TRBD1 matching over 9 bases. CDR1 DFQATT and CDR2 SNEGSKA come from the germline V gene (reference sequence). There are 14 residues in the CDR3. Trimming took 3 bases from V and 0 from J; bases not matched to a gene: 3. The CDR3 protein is CSASGQGSSYEQYF. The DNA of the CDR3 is TGCAGTGCTAGTGGACAGGGGAGCTCCTACGAGCAGTACTTC.

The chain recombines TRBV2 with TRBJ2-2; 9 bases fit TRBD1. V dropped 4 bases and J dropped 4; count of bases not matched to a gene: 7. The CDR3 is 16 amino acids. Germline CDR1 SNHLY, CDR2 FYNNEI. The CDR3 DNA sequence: TGTGCCAGCAGTGTCCCGGGACAGGGTCGCACCGGGGAGCTGTTTTTT. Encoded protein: CASSVPGQGRTGELFF.

CDR3 residues: CASSSRPPGTASSGNTIYF. The CDR3 nucleotides are TGTGCCAGCAGTTCACGCCCTCCCGGGACAGCGAGCTCTGGAAACACCATATATTTT. V gene TRBV28 combines with J gene TRBJ1-3; TRBD1 aligns across 7 bases. The V gene's germline CDR1 is MDHEN and CDR2 SYDVKM. The CDR3 sequence is 19 residues long. Trimming at V came to 4 bases and at J to 0 bases, leaving 15 bases not matched to a gene.

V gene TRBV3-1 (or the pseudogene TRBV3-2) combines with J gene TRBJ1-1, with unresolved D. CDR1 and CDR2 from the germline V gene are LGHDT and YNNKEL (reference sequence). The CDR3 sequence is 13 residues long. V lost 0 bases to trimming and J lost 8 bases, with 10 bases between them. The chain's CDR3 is CASSQEGSLEAFF. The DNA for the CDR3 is TGTGCCAGCAGCCAAGAAGGGTCACTCGAAGCTTTCTTT.

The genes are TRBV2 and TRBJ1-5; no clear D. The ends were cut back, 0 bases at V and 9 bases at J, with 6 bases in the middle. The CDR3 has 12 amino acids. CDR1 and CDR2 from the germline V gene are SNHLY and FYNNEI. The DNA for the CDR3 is TGTGCCAGCAGTGAAGCACCGGGGCCCCAGCATTTT. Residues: CASSEAPGPQHF.

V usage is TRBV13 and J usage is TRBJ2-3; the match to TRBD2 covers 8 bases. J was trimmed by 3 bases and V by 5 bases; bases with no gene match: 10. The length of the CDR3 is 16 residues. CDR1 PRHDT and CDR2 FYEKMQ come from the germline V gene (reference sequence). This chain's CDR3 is CASSGGAGGGTDTQYF. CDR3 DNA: TGTGCCAGCAGCGGAGGCGCGGGAGGAGGAACAGATACGCAGTATTTT. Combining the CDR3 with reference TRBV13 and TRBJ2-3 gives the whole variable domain AAGVIQSPRHLIKEKRETATLKCYPIPRHDTVYWYQQGPGQDPQFLISFYEKMQSDKGSIPDRFSAQQFSDYHSELNMSSLELGDSALYFCASSGGAGGGTDTQYFGPGTRLTVL.

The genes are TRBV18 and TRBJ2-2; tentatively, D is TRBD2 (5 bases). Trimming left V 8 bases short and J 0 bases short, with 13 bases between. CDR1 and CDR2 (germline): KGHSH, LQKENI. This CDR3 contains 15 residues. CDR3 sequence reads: CASPKGDPNTGELFF. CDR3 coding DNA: TGTGCCAGCCCCAAGGGAGACCCGAACACCGGGGAGCTGTTTTTT.